These T cell receptor beta chains were read from a single sample in a study of T-cell reconstitution after alpha-beta-depleted transplantation in children. MiXCR was run by TCRdb on the PCR reads, yielding one entry per CDR3 protein. The data contain about 110,000 distinct CDR3 sequences, approximately 10% of them singletons. Source: PBMCs, taken before TCRalphabeta/CD19-depleted stem cell transplant. These receptors were obtained from a boy aged 2 to 10 with acute lymphoblastic leukemia, due to receive a stem cell transplant. Both conserved end residues are part of each CDR3. The order of the fields is V gene, J gene, clone size, CDR3 protein. Some rows mark clone size as missing; the rest say once, few, many or name a class of expanded clone.

TRBV5-4,TRBJ2-1,few,CASSFSGQGINEQFF
TRBV20-1,TRBJ2-3,NA,CSATTASTDTQYF
TRBV29-1,TRBJ1-1,few,CSVEQGADTEAFF
TRBV7-6,TRBJ2-5,many,CASSLVAETQYF
TRBV5-1,TRBJ1-2,NA,CASSLNAGFDYGYTF
TRBV20-1,TRBJ2-1,NA,CSARGVLDNEQFF
TRBV14,TRBJ2-7,few,CASSAGLASEQYF
TRBV10-3,TRBJ1-1,few,CAISDSNTEAFF
TRBV10-3,TRBJ2-5,many,CAISGSGTSDLYQETQYF
TRBV12-3/TRBV12-4,TRBJ2-7,many,CASSPRGPGFHEQYF